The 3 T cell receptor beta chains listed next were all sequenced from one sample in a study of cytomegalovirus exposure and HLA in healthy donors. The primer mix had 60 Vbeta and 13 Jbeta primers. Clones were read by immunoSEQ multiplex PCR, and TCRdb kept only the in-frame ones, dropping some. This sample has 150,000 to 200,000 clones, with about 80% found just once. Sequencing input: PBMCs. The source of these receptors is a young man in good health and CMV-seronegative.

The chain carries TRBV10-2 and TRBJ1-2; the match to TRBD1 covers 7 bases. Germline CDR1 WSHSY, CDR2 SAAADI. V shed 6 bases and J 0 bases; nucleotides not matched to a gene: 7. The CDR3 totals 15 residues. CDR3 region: CASRRGPNSNYGYTF. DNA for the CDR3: TGCGCCAGCAGGAGGGGGCCAAACTCTAACTATGGCTACACCTTC.

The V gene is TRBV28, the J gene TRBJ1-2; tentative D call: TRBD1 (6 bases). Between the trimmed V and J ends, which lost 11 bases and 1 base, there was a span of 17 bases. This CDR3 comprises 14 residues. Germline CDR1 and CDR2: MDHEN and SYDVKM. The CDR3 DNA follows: TGTGCCGTCCTAACAGGGCTGGGTAACTATGGCTACACCTTC. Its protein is CAVLTGLGNYGYTF.

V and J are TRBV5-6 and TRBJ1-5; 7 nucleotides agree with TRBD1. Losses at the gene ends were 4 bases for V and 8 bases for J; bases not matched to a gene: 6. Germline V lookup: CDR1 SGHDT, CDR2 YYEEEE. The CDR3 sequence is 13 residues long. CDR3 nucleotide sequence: TGTGCCAGCAGCCTGAACAGGGGTGAGCCCCAGCATTTT. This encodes CASSLNRGEPQHF.